The clone carrying this TCR beta chain was seen many times. There were TCR beta CDR3 regions amplified from RNA transcripts. The HTBI primer set served for first-round RT-PCR of the TCR CDR3. TCRdb ran MiXCR on the multiplex PCR reads and lists one entry per CDR3 protein. The table has about 200,000 distinct CDR3 sequences, 17% seen once. CDR1 is SGHRS, CDR2 YFSETQ, per germline. This CDR3 is 15 amino acids long. Trimming took off 4 bases at V and 7 bases at J, with 15 bases between the two ends. The source of the sample is a study of T cells in Graves' hyperthyroidism and ophthalmopathy. The TCR comes from a woman aged 45-59 years with Graves' hyperthyroidism. The sample consisted of blood. V gene TRBV5-1 combines with J gene TRBJ1-6, with D perhaps matching TRBD1 (5 bases). The CDR3 sequence: CASSTTGRGNSPLHF. CDR3 DNA: TGCGCCAGCAGCACAACGGGACGGGGGAATTCACCCCTCCACTTT.